This entry lists 17 T cell receptor beta chains sequenced from one sample in a study of T-cell memory formation after mild COVID-19 (dated by TCRdb to the early 2020s). Library construction relied on 5' RACE. TCRdb names Illumina NovaSeq 6000 as the instrument used. TCRdb itself trimmed the public reads at Q25 with fastp, ran MiXCR and retained productive beta chains. Each record represents a unique CDR3 protein, reported with the most common genes and DNA among its rows. This sample is represented by around 530,000 distinct CDR3 sequences; 20% to 25% of them were singletons. The top ten constitute approximately 8% of the sample. Sample: PBMCs or a T cell subset sorted from them (not recorded which). Receptors were obtained from an adult woman who had mild COVID-19 (a few samples of this study predate the infection). The sample titles of this study are shuffled in the database, so cell type and time point are left out; the donor was told from shared clones.

CDR3 sequence: CASSLDRHGYTF. The CDR3 DNA sequence: TGTGCCAGCAGCTTAGACAGGCACGGCTACACCTTC. This rearrangement joins TRBV7-8 to TRBJ1-2; TRBD1 might be the D (5 bases). The length of the CDR3 is 12 residues. Between the trimmed V and J ends, which lost 1 base and 8 bases, there was a span of 8 bases. Germline V CDR1 and CDR2: SGHVS, FQNEAQ.

This clonotype was observed many times. The chain carries TRBV4-1 and TRBJ1-1; 7 bases are shared with TRBD1. V was clipped by 1 base and J by 7 bases; unmatched bases: 15. Germline V gene sequence: CDR1 MGHRA, CDR2 YSYEKL. This CDR3 is built from 17 residues. The CDR3 reads CASSQAYRGSVKGEAFF. CDR3 coding DNA: TGCGCCAGCAGCCAAGCATACAGGGGTTCAGTAAAAGGTGAAGCTTTCTTT.

The genes are TRBV19 and TRBJ2-1; TRBD2 matches at 12 bases. CDR3 length: 16 residues. The V gene's germline CDR1 is LNHDA and CDR2 SQIVND (reference sequence). With V trimmed by 3 bases and J by 14 bases, 14 bases remained unmatched. The CDR3 nucleotides read TGTGCCAGTAGTATCGGCCCTCCCCACACTAGCGGGAGGAAGTTCTTC. Protein: CASSIGPPHTSGRKFF.

This chain joins TRBV11-1 and TRBJ2-1; the D gene is possibly TRBD1 (6 bases). The CDR3 consists of 17 residues. Germline-derived CDR1 and CDR2 are SGHAT and FQDESV (reference sequence). The ends were cut back, 5 bases at V and 1 base at J, with 18 bases in the middle. CDR3 nucleotides: TGTGCCAGCAGCCCATTACGACAGGAGGCTTCCTACAATGAGCAGTTCTTC. It translates to CASSPLRQEASYNEQFF. Full variable domain (outside the CDR3, taken from reference TRBV11-1 and TRBJ2-1): EAEVAQSPRYKITEKSQAVAFWCDPISGHATLYWYRQILGQGPELLVQFQDESVVDDSQLPKDRFSAERLKGVDSTLKIQPAELGDSAMYLCASSPLRQEASYNEQFFGPGTRLTVL.

The chain couples TRBV4-3 to TRBJ2-7; 8 bases map to TRBD2. Germline V gives CDR1 LGHNA, CDR2 YSLEER. With V trimmed by 0 bases and J by 3 bases, 7 bases remained unmatched. The CDR3 has 16 residues. CDR3 DNA: TGCGCCAGCAGCCAAGATATAAGCGGGAGTGTCTACGAGCAGTACTTC. Translation gives CASSQDISGSVYEQYF.

This clonotype has just a few counts. The V and J genes are TRBV7-9 and TRBJ2-1, with TRBD2 matching over 9 bases. The CDR3 runs 15 residues. Trimming at V came to 5 bases and at J to 6 bases, leaving 8 bases not matched to a gene. Germline lookup yields CDR1 SEHNR and CDR2 FQNEAQ (reference sequence). The chain's CDR3 is CASSLGVAGVNEQFF. For the CDR3, the DNA is TGTGCCAGCAGCCTAGGCGTAGCGGGGGTCAATGAGCAGTTCTTC.

The chain recombines TRBV12-3 or TRBV12-4 with TRBJ1-6; 7 nucleotides line up with TRBD1. This CDR3 is 19 amino acids long. Trimming took 6 bases from V and 0 from J; bases not matched to a gene: 14. CDR3 in DNA: TGTGCCAGCAGCCAAAAAATCGGACAGGCCAGCTCCTATAATTCACCCCTCCACTTT. Translated, it gives CASSQKIGQASSYNSPLHF.

A few counts support this clonotype. The J gene is TRBJ1-1, the V gene TRBV18, with TRBD1 identical over 7 bases. Germline V CDR1 and CDR2: KGHSH, LQKENI. The CDR3 has 16 residues. Losses at the gene ends were 3 bases for V and 3 bases for J; bases not matched to a gene: 10. The CDR3 DNA follows: TGTGCCAGCTCACCGACACAGGGGTGGGAGCACACTGAAGCTTTCTTT. Protein product: CASSPTQGWEHTEAFF. Full variable domain (missing parts from reference TRBV18 and TRBJ1-1): NAGVMQNPRHLVRRRGQEARLRCSPMKGHSHVYWYRQLPEEGLKFMVYLQKENIIDESGMPKERFSAEFPKEGPSILRIQQVVRGDSAAYFCASSPTQGWEHTEAFFGQGTRLTVV.

This chain links TRBV7-6 with TRBJ2-5; D ambiguous. V was trimmed by 4 bases and J by 5 bases, leaving 11 bases between them. The CDR3 has 13 amino acids. Germline V gene data show CDR1 as SGHVS and CDR2 as FNYEAQ. CDR3: CASSSAPSETQYF. The CDR3 bases are TGTGCCAGCAGCTCCGCCCCGTCGGAGACCCAGTACTTC.

This clonotype came up a few times. The chain employs TRBV29-1 and TRBJ2-7; D not certain. CDR3 length equals 10 residues. V was cut by 6 bases and J by 5 bases, with 8 bases left in between. In germline, CDR1 is SQVTM, CDR2 ANQGSEA. Here the CDR3 reads CSVLTHEQYF. The CDR3 region has the DNA TGCAGCGTCTTAACCCACGAGCAGTACTTC.

Regarding this clonotype: One end of the junction varies from germline; a read error may be responsible. V gene TRBV5-1 combines with J gene TRBJ2-4; TRBD2 matches at 9 bases. CDR3 length: 20 amino acids. Germline values: CDR1 SGHRS, CDR2 YFSETQ. The CDR3 loop reads CTSSQNYFRGAGGVKNIQYF. In DNA form, the CDR3 reads TGCACCAGCAGCCAGAATTACTTCCGCGGAGCGGGAGGAGTCAAAAACATTCAGTACTTC. The full variable domain, rest sourced from reference TRBV5-1 and TRBJ2-4, is KAGVTQTPRYLIKTRGQQVTLSCSPISGHRSVSWYQQTPGQGLQFLFEYFSETQRNKGNFPGRFSGRQFSNSRSEMNVSTLELGDSALYLCTSSQNYFRGAGGVKNIQYFGAGTRLSVL.

This sequence joins TRBV5-1 and TRBJ2-5, with a tentative D call TRBD1 (6 bases). Trimming removed 4 bases from V and 5 bases from J, with 15 bases in between. The CDR3 has 14 amino acids. Germline V gives CDR1 SGHRS, CDR2 YFSETQ. The CDR3 loop is CASSTTGIGETQYF. The CDR3 DNA reads TGCGCCAGCAGCACGACAGGTATCGGGGAGACCCAGTACTTC.

This sequence joins TRBV5-1 and TRBJ2-7; 9 nucleotides align to TRBD2. The germline V gene has CDR1 SGHRS and CDR2 YFSETQ. This CDR3 contains 16 residues. V lost 0 bases and J lost 0; bases outside the gene matches: 4. The CDR3 sequence is CASSLESSGTSYEQYF. The CDR3 DNA reads TGCGCCAGCAGCTTGGAGTCTAGCGGGACCTCCTACGAGCAGTACTTC.

The chain recombines TRBV6-1 with TRBJ2-5, with 7 bases matching TRBD1. The V gene's germline CDR1 is MNHNS and CDR2 SASEGT. With 6 bases clipped from V and 4 bases from J, the junction kept 2 bases outside the gene matches. The CDR3 loop spans 12 amino acids. CDR3: CASRRDRETQYF. CDR3 DNA sequence: TGTGCCAGCAGGAGGGACAGAGAGACCCAGTACTTC.

This clonotype was seen a few times. J is TRBJ2-7 and V is TRBV12-3 or TRBV12-4; 13 nucleotides match TRBD2. The CDR3 covers 15 residues. V gave up 6 bases and J gave up 4 bases; unmatched junction bases: 6. DNA of the CDR3: TGTGCCAGCAGCACGGGACTAGCGGGGATGTACGAGCAGTACTTC. The encoded protein is CASSTGLAGMYEQYF.

This clonotype came up a few times. J is TRBJ1-1 and V is TRBV4-3, with D maybe TRBD1 (5 bases). The germline V gene has CDR1 LGHNA and CDR2 YSLEER. This CDR3 contains 14 residues. V was clipped by 0 bases and J by 6 bases, with 11 bases between them. The CDR3 region has the DNA TGCGCCAGCAGCCAAGATCAGAGGGGAGCTGAAGCTTTCTTT. Encoded protein: CASSQDQRGAEAFF.

The chain has TRBV5-6 and TRBJ1-1, with D maybe TRBD1 (6 bases). Germline V CDR1 and CDR2: SGHDT, YYEEEE. Between the trimmed V and J ends, which lost 1 base and 2 bases, there was a span of 18 bases. The CDR3 loop spans 17 amino acids. CDR3 nucleotide sequence: TGTGCCAGCAGCTTGTTGTCTGAGGGGGGTGTTAACACTGAAGCTTTCTTT. Amino acids: CASSLLSEGGVNTEAFF. Based on the CDR3 plus reference TRBV5-6 and TRBJ1-1, the full variable domain is DAGVTQSPTHLIKTRGQQVTLRCSPKSGHDTVSWYQQALGQGPQFIFQYYEEEERQRGNFPDRFSGHQFPNYSSELNVNALLLGDSALYLCASSLLSEGGVNTEAFFGQGTRLTVV.